A single T cell receptor beta chain is shown here with its context. Its antigen is still unknown. The data derive from a study of siplizumab effects on memory and regulatory T cells. Assayed TCR templates numbered 90,000 to 100,000 for each sample. Sequencing used immunoSEQ multiplex PCR; TCRdb keeps in-frame clones, though not all of them. The data show more than 85,000 clones, 91% seen once. Broader study findings: Whether proliferating Tregs in siplizumab cultures suppress was not functionally confirmed.

This TCR derives from a human donor in good health. Some clones in this sample may be carry-over from other donors' samples. The sequencing sample was made of CD4+ T cells sorted from blood.

The CDR3: CASHDGRIHTEAFF. The CDR3 nucleotides read TGTGCCAGCCATGACGGCCGCATCCACACTGAAGCTTTCTTT. The rearrangement links TRBV6-5 to TRBJ1-1, with D uncertain. Germline CDR1 reads MNHEY; CDR2 reads SVGAGI. The V end lost 8 bases, the J end lost 3 bases, and 16 bases lay between the germline ends. The CDR3 is 14 residues long.